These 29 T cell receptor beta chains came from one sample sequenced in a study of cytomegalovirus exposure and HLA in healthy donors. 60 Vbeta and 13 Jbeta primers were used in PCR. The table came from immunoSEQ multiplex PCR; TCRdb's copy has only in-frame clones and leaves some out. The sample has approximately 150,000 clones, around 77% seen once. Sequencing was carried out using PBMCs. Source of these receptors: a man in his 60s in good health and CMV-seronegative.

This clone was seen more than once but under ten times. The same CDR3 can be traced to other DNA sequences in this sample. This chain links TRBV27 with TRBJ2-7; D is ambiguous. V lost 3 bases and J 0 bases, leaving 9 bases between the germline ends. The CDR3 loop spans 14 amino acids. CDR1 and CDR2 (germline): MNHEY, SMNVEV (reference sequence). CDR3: CASSFSSGSYEQYF. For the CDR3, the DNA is TGTGCCAGCAGTTTCTCATCGGGCTCCTACGAGCAGTACTTC.

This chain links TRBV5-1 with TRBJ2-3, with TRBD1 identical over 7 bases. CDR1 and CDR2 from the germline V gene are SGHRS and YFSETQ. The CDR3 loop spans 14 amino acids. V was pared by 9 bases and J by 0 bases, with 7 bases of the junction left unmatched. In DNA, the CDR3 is TGCGCCACGACTCCGGGACAGAGCACAGATACGCAGTATTTT. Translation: CATTPGQSTDTQYF. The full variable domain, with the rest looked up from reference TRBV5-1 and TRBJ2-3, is KAGVTQTPRYLIKTRGQQVTLSCSPISGHRSVSWYQQTPGQGLQFLFEYFSETQRNKGNFPGRFSGRQFSNSRSEMNVSTLELGDSALYLCATTPGQSTDTQYFGPGTRLTVL.

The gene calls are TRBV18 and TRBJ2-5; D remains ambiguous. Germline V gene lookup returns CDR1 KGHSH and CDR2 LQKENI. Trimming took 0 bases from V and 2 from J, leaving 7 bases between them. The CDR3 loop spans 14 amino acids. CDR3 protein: CASSPPSRQETQYF. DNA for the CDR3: TGTGCCAGCTCACCACCGTCCAGGCAAGAGACCCAGTACTTC.

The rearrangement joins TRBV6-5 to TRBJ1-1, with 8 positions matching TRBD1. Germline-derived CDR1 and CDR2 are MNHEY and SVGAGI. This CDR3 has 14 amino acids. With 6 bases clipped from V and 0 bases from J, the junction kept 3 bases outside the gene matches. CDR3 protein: CASRDRVLNTEAFF. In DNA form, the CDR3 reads TGTGCCAGCAGGGACAGGGTCCTGAACACTGAAGCTTTCTTT.

The CDR3 region has the DNA TGTGCCACCAGCAGAGATTTCGGAGCTCCCGGGGAGCTGTTTTTT. It is translated as CATSRDFGAPGELFF. The genes are TRBV15 and TRBJ2-2; no definite D call. Germline CDR1 is LNHNV and CDR2 is YYDKDF (reference sequence). V lost 0 bases to trimming and J lost 6 bases, with 11 bases between them. The CDR3 totals 15 residues.

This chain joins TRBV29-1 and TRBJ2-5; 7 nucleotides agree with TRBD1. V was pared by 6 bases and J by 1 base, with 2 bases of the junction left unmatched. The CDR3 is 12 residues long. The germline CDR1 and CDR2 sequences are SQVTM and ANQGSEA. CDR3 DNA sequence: TGCAGCGTGGGACAGATCCAAGAGACCCAGTACTTC. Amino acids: CSVGQIQETQYF.

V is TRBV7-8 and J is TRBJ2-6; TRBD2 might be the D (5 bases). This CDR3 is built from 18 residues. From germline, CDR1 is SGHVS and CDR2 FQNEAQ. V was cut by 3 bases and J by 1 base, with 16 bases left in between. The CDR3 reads CASSLYYPRESGANVLTF. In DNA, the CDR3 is TGTGCCAGCAGCTTGTACTATCCGAGGGAGTCTGGGGCCAACGTCCTGACTTTC.

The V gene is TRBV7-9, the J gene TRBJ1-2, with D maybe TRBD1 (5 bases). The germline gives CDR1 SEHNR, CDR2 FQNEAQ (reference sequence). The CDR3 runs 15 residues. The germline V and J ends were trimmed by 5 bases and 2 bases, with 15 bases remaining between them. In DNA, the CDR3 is TGTGCCAGCAGCACCAGTGAAAAGGGGAACTATGGCTACACCTTC. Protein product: CASSTSEKGNYGYTF.

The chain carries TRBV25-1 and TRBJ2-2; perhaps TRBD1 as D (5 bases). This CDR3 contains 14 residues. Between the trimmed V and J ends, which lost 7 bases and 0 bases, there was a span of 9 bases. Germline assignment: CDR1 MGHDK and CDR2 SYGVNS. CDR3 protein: CASTQGANTGELFF. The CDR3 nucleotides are TGTGCCAGCACCCAGGGTGCGAACACCGGGGAGCTGTTTTTT.

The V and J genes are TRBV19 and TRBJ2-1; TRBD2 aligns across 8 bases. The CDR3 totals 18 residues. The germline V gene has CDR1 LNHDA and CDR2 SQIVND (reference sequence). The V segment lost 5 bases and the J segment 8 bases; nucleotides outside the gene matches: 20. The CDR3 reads CASSPSGGMAGGGDEQFF. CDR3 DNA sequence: TGTGCCAGTAGTCCAAGCGGGGGAATGGCGGGAGGAGGAGATGAGCAGTTCTTC. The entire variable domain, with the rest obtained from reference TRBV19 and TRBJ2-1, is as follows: DGGITQSPKYLFRKEGQNVTLSCEQNLNHDAMYWYRQDPGQGLRLIYYSQIVNDFQKGDIAEGYSVSREKKESFPLTVTSAQKNPTAFYLCASSPSGGMAGGGDEQFFGPGTRLTVL.

CDR3 region: CASSSGLAGVRDTQYF. The CDR3 DNA follows: TGCGCCAGCAGCTCGGGACTAGCGGGAGTAAGAGATACGCAGTATTTT. The chain has TRBV5-1 and TRBJ2-3; 14 nucleotides match TRBD2. The CDR3 spans 16 residues. Trimming took 3 bases from V and 5 from J; bases not matched to a gene: 5. CDR1 SGHRS and CDR2 YFSETQ come from the germline V gene. Full variable domain (missing parts from reference TRBV5-1 and TRBJ2-3): KAGVTQTPRYLIKTRGQQVTLSCSPISGHRSVSWYQQTPGQGLQFLFEYFSETQRNKGNFPGRFSGRQFSNSRSEMNVSTLELGDSALYLCASSSGLAGVRDTQYFGPGTRLTVL.

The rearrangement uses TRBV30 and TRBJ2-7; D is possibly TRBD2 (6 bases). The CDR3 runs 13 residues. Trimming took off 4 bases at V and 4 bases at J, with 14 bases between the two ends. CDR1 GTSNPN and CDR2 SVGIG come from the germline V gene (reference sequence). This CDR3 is CAWNRAGFYEQYF. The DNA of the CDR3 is TGTGCCTGGAATCGGGCGGGGTTTTACGAGCAGTACTTC.

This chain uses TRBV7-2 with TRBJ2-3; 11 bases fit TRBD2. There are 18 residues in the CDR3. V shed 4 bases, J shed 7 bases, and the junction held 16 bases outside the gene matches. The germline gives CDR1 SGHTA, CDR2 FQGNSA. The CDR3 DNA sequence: TGTGCCAGCAGCTCTTCATTAGCGGGGGGGCCTCGTACCCATACGCAGTATTTT. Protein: CASSSSLAGGPRTHTQYF.

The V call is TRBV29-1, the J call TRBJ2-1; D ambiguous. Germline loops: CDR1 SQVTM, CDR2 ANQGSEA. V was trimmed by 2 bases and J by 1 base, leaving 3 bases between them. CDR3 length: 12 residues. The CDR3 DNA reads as TGCAGCGTTGAACAGTCCTACAATGAGCAGTTCTTC. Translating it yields CSVEQSYNEQFF.

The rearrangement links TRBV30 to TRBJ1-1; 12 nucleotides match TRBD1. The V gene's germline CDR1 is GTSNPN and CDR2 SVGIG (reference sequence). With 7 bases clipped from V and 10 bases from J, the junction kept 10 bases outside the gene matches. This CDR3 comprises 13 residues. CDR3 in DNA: TGTGCCTTGTATAGGGGGACAGGGGGCGCAGCTTTCTTT. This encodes CALYRGTGGAAFF.

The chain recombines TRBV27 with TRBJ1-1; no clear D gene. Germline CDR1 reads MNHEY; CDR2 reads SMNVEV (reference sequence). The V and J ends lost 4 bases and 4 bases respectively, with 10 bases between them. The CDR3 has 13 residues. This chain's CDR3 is CASSSSEGTEAFF. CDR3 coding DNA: TGTGCCAGCAGTTCCTCGGAGGGCACTGAAGCTTTCTTT.

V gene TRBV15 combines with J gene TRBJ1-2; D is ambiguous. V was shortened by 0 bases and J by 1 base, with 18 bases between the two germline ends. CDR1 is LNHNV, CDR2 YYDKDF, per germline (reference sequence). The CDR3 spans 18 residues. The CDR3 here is CATSRDLRIETYNYGYTF. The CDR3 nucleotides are TGTGCCACCAGCAGAGATCTCCGGATCGAGACTTATAACTATGGCTACACCTTC.

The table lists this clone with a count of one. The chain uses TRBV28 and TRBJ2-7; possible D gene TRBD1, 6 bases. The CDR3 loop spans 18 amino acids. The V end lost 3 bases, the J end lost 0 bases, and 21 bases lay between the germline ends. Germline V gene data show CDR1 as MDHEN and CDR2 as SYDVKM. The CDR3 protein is CASSFLRGSPGSSYEQYF. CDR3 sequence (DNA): TGTGCCAGCAGTTTCCTGAGGGGGTCCCCAGGGAGCTCCTACGAGCAGTACTTC.

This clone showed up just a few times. CDR3 amino acids: CASSHPGQGSYNEQFF. DNA of the CDR3: TGTGCCAGCAGCCACCCCGGACAGGGTTCCTACAATGAGCAGTTCTTC. The J gene is TRBJ2-1, the V gene TRBV5-4, with 8 bases identical to TRBD1. Germline CDR1 is SGHNT and CDR2 is YYREEE (reference sequence). J lost 1 base, V lost 4 bases, and 7 bases had no gene match. The CDR3 loop spans 16 amino acids. Based on the CDR3 plus reference TRBV5-4 and TRBJ2-1, the full variable domain is ETGVTQSPTHLIKTRGQQVTLRCSSQSGHNTVSWYQQALGQGPQFIFQYYREEENGRGNFPPRFSGLQFPNYSSELNVNALELDDSALYLCASSHPGQGSYNEQFFGPGTRLTVL.

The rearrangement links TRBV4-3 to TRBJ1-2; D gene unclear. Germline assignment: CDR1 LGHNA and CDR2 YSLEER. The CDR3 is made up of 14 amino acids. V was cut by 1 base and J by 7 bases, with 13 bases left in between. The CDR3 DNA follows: TGCGCCAGCAGCCAAGGCTTGGGCCTGGGTGGCTACACCTTC. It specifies CASSQGLGLGGYTF.

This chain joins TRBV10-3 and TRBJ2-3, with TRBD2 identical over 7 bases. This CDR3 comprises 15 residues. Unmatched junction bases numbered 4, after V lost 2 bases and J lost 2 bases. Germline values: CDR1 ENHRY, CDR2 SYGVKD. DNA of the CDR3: TGTGCCATCAGTGAGGAGGGAGGGCCCACAGATACGCAGTATTTT. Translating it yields CAISEEGGPTDTQYF.

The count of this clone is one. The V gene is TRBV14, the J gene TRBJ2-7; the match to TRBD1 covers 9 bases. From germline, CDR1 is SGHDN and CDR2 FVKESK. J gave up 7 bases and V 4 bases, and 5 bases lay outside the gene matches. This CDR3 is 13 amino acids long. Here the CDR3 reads CASSRRTGAEQYF. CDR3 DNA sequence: TGTGCCAGCAGCCGCCGGACAGGGGCTGAGCAGTACTTC.

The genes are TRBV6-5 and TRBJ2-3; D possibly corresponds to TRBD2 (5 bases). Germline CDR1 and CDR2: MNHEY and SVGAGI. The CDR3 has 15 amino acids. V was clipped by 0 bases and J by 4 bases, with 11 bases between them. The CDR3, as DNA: TGTGCCAGCAGTTACTCGATTCTAGCTTCAGATACGCAGTATTTT. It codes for CASSYSILASDTQYF.

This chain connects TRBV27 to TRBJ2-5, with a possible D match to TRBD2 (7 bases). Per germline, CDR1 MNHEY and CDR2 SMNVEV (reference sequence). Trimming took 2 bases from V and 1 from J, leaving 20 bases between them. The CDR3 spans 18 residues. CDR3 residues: CASSLRWAPGGAQETQYF. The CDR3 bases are TGTGCCAGCAGTTTAAGGTGGGCGCCGGGGGGCGCCCAAGAGACCCAGTACTTC.

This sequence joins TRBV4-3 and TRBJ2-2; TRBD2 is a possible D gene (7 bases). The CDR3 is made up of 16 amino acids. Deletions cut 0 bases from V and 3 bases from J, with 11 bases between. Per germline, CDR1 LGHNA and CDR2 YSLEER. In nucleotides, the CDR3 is TGCGCCAGCAGCCAAGAGGCGGGGGCATACACCGGGGAGCTGTTTTTT. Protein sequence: CASSQEAGAYTGELFF.

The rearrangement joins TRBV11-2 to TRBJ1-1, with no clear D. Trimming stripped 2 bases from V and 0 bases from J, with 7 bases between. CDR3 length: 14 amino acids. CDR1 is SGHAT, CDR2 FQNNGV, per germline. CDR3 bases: TGTGCCAGCAGCTTATTCGAGATGAACACTGAAGCTTTCTTT. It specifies CASSLFEMNTEAFF.

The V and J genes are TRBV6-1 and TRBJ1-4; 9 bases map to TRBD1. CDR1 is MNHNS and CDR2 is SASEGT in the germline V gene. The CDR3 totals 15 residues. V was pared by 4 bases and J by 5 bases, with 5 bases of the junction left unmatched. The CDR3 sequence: CASSAGGTGNEKLFF. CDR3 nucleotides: TGTGCCAGCAGTGCAGGGGGGACAGGGAATGAAAAACTGTTTTTT.

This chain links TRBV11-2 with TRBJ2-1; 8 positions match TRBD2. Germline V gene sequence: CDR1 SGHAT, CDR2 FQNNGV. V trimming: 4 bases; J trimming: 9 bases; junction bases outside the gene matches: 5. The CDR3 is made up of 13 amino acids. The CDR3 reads CASSSGGYGEQFF. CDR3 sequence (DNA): TGTGCCAGCAGCTCGGGAGGGTACGGTGAGCAGTTCTTC.

CDR3 DNA: TGTGCCAGCAGCTTATCGGCAGGGACACAGAATGAGCAGTTCTTC. Amino acid sequence: CASSLSAGTQNEQFF. The chain couples TRBV11-2 to TRBJ2-1, with D possibly being TRBD1 (6 bases). Trimming took 2 bases from V and 7 from J, leaving 15 bases between them. The CDR3 spans 15 residues. CDR1 SGHAT and CDR2 FQNNGV come from the germline V gene. Variable domain in full (rest from reference TRBV11-2 and TRBJ2-1): EAGVAQSPRYKIIEKRQSVAFWCNPISGHATLYWYQQILGQGPKLLIQFQNNGVVDDSQLPKDRFSAERLKGVDSTLKIQPAKLEDSAVYLCASSLSAGTQNEQFFGPGTRLTVL.